This T cell receptor beta chain came from a study of shared clonotypes between healthy human individuals. Regarding the study as a whole: Apart from blood, nothing was sampled; tissue repertoires likely differ. Few donors restricted represented genetic and exposure-history diversity.

Each PCR replicate run on unsorted PBMC took in about 300 ng DNA, tens of thousands of T cell genomes. Sequencing used immunoSEQ multiplex PCR; TCRdb keeps in-frame clones, though not all of them. The sample contains about half a million clones, 81% of which appear only once. Healthy HIV-negative adults with no recent acute infections or vaccinations were recruited as donors. On this clone itself: The antigen remains undetermined.

The V and J ends lost 1 base and 4 bases, in that order; junction bases with no gene match: 8. The CDR3 runs 16 residues. Germline V gene data show CDR1 as LNHNV and CDR2 as YYDKDF (reference sequence). The origin of this receptor is a woman aged 40 to 49 in good health. Some clones in this sample may be carry-over from other donors' samples. This sequence joins TRBV15 and TRBJ2-7; 9 nucleotides agree with TRBD1. Material: PBMCs. The CDR3 loop reads CATSRVGQGLGYEQYF. The DNA for the CDR3 is TGTGCCACCAGCAGAGTGGGACAGGGACTTGGATACGAGCAGTACTTC.